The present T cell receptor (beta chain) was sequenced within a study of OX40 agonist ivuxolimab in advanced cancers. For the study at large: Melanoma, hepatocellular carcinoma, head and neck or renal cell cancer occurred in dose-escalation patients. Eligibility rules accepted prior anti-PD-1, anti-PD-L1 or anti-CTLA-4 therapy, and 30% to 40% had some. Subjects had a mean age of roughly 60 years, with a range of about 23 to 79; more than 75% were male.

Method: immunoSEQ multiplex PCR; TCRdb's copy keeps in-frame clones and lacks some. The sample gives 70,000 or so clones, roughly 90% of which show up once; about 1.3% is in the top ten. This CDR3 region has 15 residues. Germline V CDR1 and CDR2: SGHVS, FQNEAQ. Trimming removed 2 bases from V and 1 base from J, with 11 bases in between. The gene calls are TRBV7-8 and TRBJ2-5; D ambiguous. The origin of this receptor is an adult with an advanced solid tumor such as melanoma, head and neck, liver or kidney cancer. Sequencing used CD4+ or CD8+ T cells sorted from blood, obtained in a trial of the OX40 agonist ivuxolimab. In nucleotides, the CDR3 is TGTGCCAGCAGCTTAAACATTGTCCTCCAAGAGACCCAGTACTTC. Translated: CASSLNIVLQETQYF.